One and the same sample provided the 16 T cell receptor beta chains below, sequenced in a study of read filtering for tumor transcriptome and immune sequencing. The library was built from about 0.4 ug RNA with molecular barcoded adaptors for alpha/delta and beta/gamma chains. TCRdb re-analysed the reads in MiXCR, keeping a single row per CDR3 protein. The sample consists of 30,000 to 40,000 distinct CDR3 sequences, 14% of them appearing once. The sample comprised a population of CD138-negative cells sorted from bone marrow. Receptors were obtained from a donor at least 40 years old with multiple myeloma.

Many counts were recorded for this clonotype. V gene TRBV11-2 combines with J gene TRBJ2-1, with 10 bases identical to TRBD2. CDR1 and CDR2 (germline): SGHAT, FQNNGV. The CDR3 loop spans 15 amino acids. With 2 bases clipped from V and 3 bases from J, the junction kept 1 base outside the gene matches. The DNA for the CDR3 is TGTGCCAGCAGCTTACGGACTAGCGGCTACAATGAGCAGTTCTTC. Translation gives CASSLRTSGYNEQFF.

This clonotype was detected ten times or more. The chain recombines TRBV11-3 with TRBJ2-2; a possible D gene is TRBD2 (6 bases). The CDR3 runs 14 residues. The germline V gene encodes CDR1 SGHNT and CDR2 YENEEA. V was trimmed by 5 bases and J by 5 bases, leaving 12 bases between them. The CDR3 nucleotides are TGTGCCAGCAGCCAGTCGGGAGATACCGGGGAGCTGTTTTTT. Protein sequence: CASSQSGDTGELFF.

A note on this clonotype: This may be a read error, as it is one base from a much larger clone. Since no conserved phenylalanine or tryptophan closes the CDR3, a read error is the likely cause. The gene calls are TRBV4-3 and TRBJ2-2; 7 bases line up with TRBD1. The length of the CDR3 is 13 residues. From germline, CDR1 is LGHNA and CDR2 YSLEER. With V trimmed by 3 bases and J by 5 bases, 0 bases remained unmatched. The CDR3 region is CASSQTGTGELFL. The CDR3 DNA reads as TGCGCCAGCAGCCAGACAGGGACCGGGGAGCTGTTTTTA.

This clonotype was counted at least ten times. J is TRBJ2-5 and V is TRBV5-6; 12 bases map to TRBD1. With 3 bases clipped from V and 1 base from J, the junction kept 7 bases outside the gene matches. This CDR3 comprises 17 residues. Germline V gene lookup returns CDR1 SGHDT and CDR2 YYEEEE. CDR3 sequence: CASSWDRGPGVQETQYF. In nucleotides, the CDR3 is TGTGCCAGCAGCTGGGACAGGGGGCCGGGGGTCCAAGAGACCCAGTACTTC.

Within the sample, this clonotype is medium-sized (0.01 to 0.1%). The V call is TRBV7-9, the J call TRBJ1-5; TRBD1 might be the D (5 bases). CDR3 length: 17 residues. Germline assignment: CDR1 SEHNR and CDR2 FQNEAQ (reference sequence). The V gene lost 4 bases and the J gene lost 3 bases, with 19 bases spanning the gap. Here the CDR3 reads CASSSMSGGPHNQPQHF. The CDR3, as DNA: TGTGCCAGCAGCTCCATGAGCGGGGGACCTCACAATCAGCCCCAGCATTTT.

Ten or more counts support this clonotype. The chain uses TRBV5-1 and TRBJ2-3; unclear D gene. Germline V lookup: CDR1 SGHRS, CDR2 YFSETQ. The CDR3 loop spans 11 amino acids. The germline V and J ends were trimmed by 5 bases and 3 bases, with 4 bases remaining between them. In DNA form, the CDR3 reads TGCGCCAGCAGATTGACAGATACGCAGTATTTT. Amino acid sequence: CASRLTDTQYF.

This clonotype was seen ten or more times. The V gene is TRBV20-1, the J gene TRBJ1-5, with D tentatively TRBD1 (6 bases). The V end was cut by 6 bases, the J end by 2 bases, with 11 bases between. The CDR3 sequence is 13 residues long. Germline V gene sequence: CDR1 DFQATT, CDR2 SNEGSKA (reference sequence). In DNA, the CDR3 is TGCAGTGCCAGTCGACAGGGCAATCAGCCCCAGCATTTT. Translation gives CSASRQGNQPQHF.

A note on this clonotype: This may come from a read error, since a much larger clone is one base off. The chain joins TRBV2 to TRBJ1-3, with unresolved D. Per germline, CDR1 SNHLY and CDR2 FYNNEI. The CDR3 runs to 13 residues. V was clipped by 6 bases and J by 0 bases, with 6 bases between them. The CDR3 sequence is CASRLSSGNTIYF. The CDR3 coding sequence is TGTGCCAGCAGACTAAGCTCTGGAAACACCATATATTTT.

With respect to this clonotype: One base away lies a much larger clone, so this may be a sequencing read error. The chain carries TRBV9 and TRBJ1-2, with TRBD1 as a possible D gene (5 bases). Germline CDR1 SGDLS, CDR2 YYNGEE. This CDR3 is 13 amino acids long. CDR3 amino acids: CASSVAGGYGHTF. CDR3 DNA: TGTGCCAGCAGCGTAGCTGGGGGTTATGGCCACACCTTC. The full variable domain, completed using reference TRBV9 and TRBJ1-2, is DSGVTQTPKHLITATGQRVTLRCSPRSGDLSVYWYQQSLDQGLQFLIQYYNGEERAKGNILERFSAQQFPDLHSELNLSSLELGDSALYFCASSVAGGYGHTFGSGTRLTVV.

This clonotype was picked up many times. The CDR3 loop reads CASSRGQEETQYF. CDR3 sequence (DNA): TGTGCCAGCAGCCGGGGACAGGAAGAGACCCAGTACTTC. The rearrangement links TRBV5-4 to TRBJ2-5; 8 nucleotides match TRBD1. Trimming removed 4 bases from V and 3 bases from J; junction bases left unmatched: 2. The CDR3 loop spans 13 amino acids. In germline, CDR1 is SGHNT, CDR2 YYREEE (reference sequence).

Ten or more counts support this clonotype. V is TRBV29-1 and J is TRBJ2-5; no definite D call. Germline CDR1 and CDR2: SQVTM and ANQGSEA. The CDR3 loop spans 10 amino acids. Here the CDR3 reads CSSGQETQYF. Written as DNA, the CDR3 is TGCTCCTCAGGTCAAGAGACCCAGTACTTC.

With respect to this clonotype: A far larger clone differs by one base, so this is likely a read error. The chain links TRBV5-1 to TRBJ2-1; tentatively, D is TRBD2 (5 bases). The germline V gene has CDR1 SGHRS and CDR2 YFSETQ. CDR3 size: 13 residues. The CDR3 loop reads CASIQLAYNEQFF. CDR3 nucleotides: TGTGCCAGCATCCAGCTAGCTTACAATGAGCAGTTCTTC.

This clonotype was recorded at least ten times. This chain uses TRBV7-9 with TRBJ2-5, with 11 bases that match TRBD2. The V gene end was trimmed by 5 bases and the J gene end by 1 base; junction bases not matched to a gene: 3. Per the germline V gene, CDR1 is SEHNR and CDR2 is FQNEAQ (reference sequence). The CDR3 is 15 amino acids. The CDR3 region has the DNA TGTGCCAGCAGCCCGGGACTAGCGGCCCAAGAGACCCAGTACTTC. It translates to CASSPGLAAQETQYF.

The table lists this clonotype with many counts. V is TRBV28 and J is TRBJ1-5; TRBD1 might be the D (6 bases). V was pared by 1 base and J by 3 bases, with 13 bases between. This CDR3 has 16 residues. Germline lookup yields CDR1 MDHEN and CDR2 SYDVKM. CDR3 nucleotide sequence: TGTGCCAGCAGTTTATATGGGGGGCCCTTCAATCAGCCCCAGCATTTT. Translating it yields CASSLYGGPFNQPQHF.

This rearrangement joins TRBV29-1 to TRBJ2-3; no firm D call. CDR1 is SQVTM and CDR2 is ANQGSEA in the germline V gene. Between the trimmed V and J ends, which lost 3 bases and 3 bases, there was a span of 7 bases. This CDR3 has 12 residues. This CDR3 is CSVDLGTDTQYF. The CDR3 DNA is TGCAGCGTTGATTTGGGGACAGATACGCAGTATTTT.

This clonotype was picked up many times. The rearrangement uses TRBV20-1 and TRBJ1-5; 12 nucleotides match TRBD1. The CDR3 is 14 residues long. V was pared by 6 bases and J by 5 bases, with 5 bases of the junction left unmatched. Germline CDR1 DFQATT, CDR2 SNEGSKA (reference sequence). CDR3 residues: CSAPGTGGHQPQHF. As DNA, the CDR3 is TGCAGTGCGCCCGGGACAGGGGGCCATCAGCCCCAGCATTTT.